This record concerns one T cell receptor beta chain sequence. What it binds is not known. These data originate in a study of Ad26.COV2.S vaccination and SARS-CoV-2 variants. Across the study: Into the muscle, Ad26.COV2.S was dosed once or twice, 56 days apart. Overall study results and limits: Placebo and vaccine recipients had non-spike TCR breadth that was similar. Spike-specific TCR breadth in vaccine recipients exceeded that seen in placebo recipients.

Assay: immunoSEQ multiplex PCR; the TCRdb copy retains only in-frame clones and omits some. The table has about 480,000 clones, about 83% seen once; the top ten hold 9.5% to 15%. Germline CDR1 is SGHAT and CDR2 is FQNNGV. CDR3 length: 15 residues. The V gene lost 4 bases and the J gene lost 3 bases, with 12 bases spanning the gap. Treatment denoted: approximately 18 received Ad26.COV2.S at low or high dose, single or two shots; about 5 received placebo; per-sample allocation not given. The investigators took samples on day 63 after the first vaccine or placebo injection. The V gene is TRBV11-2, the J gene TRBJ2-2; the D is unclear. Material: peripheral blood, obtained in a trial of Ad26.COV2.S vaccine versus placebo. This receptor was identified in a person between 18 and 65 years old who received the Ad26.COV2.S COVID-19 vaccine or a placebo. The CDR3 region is CASSSGRLHTGELFF. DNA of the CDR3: TGTGCCAGCAGCTCTGGACGGTTGCACACCGGGGAGCTGTTTTTT.